The 30 T cell receptor beta chains listed next were all sequenced from one sample in a study of shared clonotypes between healthy human individuals. TCRdb's table, derived via immunoSEQ multiplex PCR, lists solely in-frame clones and lacks some. The profile shows 2 million to 2.5 million clones, about 92% of them singletons. Specimen: naive CD4+ T cells from PBMCs. The subset denotes: CD45RA+ positively selected. The receptors were gathered from a man aged 18 to 35 in good health. Some clones in this sample may be carry-over from other donors' samples.

The chain couples TRBV15 to TRBJ2-6; TRBD2 agrees at 7 bases. The ends lost 1 base at V and 2 bases at J; junction bases unmatched: 2. This CDR3 region has 16 residues. In germline, CDR1 is LNHNV, CDR2 YYDKDF (reference sequence). The CDR3 here is CATSRVGGTGANVLTF. The CDR3 coding sequence is TGTGCCACCAGCAGAGTCGGGGGGACTGGGGCCAACGTCCTGACTTTC.

The CDR3 DNA is TGTGCCAGCAGACCCACAGTCGGGACAGCCGCCTCCTATGGCTACACCTTC. It translates to CASRPTVGTAASYGYTF. The V call is TRBV11-2, the J call TRBJ1-2, with 7 positions matching TRBD1. The CDR3 loop spans 17 amino acids. CDR1 and CDR2 from the germline V gene are SGHAT and FQNNGV. V dropped 6 bases and J dropped 4; count of bases not matched to a gene: 17.

The rearrangement uses TRBV5-1 and TRBJ2-7, with a tentative D call TRBD1 (5 bases). This CDR3 has 14 amino acids. Germline V gene lookup returns CDR1 SGHRS and CDR2 YFSETQ. V shed 0 bases and J shed 6 bases, with 13 bases lying between them. The CDR3 DNA follows: TGCGCCAGCAGCTTGGAGGACACCGCGAGCGAGCAGTACTTC. It codes for CASSLEDTASEQYF.

J is TRBJ2-7 and V is TRBV6-5; 9 bases line up with TRBD2. Germline trimming cut 8 bases from V and 3 bases from J; bases unmatched to any gene: 8. Germline V gene sequence: CDR1 MNHEY, CDR2 SVGAGI. CDR3 length: 14 amino acids. In DNA form, the CDR3 reads TGTGCCAGCCGGCGGGGACTAGCTTACTACGAGCAGTACTTC. This codes for CASRRGLAYYEQYF.

The V and J genes are TRBV15 and TRBJ1-5; weak D call: TRBD1 (5 bases). This CDR3 comprises 15 residues. V gave up 6 bases and J gave up 7 bases, with 19 bases separating them. CDR1 and CDR2 from the germline V gene are LNHNV and YYDKDF (reference sequence). This chain's CDR3 is CATSHYPPGAQPQHF. The CDR3, as DNA: TGTGCCACCAGTCATTACCCCCCCGGGGCCCAGCCCCAGCATTTT.

This chain uses TRBV6-5 with TRBJ2-7; TRBD1 might be the D (6 bases). Trimming pared 6 bases from V and 6 bases from J, leaving 21 bases between. The CDR3 length is 15 residues. Per the germline V gene, CDR1 is MNHEY and CDR2 is SVGAGI. CDR3 sequence: CASSRGRPAVPEQYF. CDR3 coding DNA: TGTGCCAGCAGCAGGGGACGACCCGCGGTCCCCGAGCAGTACTTC.

The chain has TRBV7-2 and TRBJ2-5; TRBD2 is a possible D gene (5 bases). This CDR3 has 14 residues. CDR1 SGHTA and CDR2 FQGNSA come from the germline V gene. V lost 0 bases to trimming and J lost 4 bases, with 9 bases between them. The CDR3 is CASSLARDSETQYF. The CDR3 DNA follows: TGTGCCAGCAGCTTAGCACGGGATTCAGAGACCCAGTACTTC.

The chain employs TRBV6-6 and TRBJ1-5; a weak D match, TRBD1 (6 bases). This CDR3 contains 14 residues. The V gene's germline CDR1 is MNHNY and CDR2 SVGAGI (reference sequence). V was trimmed by 5 bases and J by 3 bases, leaving 11 bases between them. The CDR3, as DNA: TGTGCCAGCAGTATTCGGACAGACAATCAGCCCCAGCATTTT. Amino acid sequence: CASSIRTDNQPQHF.

This clone occurred once. At one boundary the junction diverges from the germline segment, which might be a read error. The V and J genes are TRBV18 and TRBJ2-7, with 12 bases fitting TRBD2. The V gene's germline CDR1 is KGHSH and CDR2 LQKENI. The CDR3 runs 18 residues. CDR3 loop: CANSPKPGLAGEVHEQYF. As DNA, the CDR3 is TGTGCCAACTCACCAAAGCCGGGACTAGCGGGTGAAGTCCACGAGCAGTACTTC.

This sequence joins TRBV11-2 and TRBJ1-5; D is ambiguous. From germline, CDR1 is SGHAT and CDR2 FQNNGV. Trimming cost V 6 bases and J 0 bases, with 18 bases left between them. The CDR3 contains 17 residues. CDR3 region: CASRNPYGQDSNQPQHF. The CDR3 DNA follows: TGTGCCAGCAGAAATCCTTACGGGCAGGATAGCAATCAGCCCCAGCATTTT.

V gene TRBV27 combines with J gene TRBJ1-4, with no clear D. Germline lookup yields CDR1 MNHEY and CDR2 SMNVEV (reference sequence). There are 13 residues in the CDR3. V was shortened by 7 bases and J by 5 bases, with 11 bases between the two germline ends. The chain's CDR3 is CASTSLSNEKLFF. In DNA form, the CDR3 reads TGTGCCAGCACTAGCCTCAGCAATGAAAAACTGTTTTTT.

This clone appeared a few times. The same CDR3 can be traced to other DNA sequences in this sample. V is TRBV6-6 and J is TRBJ2-3; no reliable D call. The CDR3 extends over 12 amino acids. Germline lookup yields CDR1 MNHNY and CDR2 SVGAGI (reference sequence). V gave up 6 bases and J gave up 0 bases, with 4 bases separating them. The CDR3 here is CASSSSTDTQYF. The CDR3 nucleotides read TGTGCCAGCAGCTCTAGCACAGATACGCAGTATTTT.

The chain joins TRBV2 to TRBJ1-2, with D possibly matching TRBD1 (5 bases). V was cut by 6 bases and J by 2 bases, with 16 bases left in between. Germline CDR1 is SNHLY and CDR2 is FYNNEI. This CDR3 contains 15 residues. The CDR3 DNA reads as TGTGCCAGCAGAGACACCGGGACGGGGAACTATGGCTACACCTTC. Protein: CASRDTGTGNYGYTF.

J is TRBJ2-3 and V is TRBV7-2; 8 bases align to TRBD1. V was pared by 5 bases and J by 1 base, with 5 bases of the junction left unmatched. Germline CDR1 reads SGHTA; CDR2 reads FQGNSA. The CDR3 consists of 15 residues. CDR3 amino acids: CASSLRQGRTDTQYF. DNA of the CDR3: TGTGCCAGCAGCCTCCGACAGGGGCGCACAGATACGCAGTATTTT.

The chain links TRBV4-2 to TRBJ2-5; perhaps TRBD2 as D (5 bases). The end of the DNA aligns better with TRBJ2-7, so the J call may be wrong. The length of the CDR3 is 15 residues. Germline CDR1 and CDR2: LGHNA and YNFKEQ. The CDR3 reads CASSQDELRADEQYF. DNA for the CDR3: TGTGCCAGCAGCCAAGATGAACTGCGGGCGGACGAGCAGTACTTC.

V is TRBV5-4 and J is TRBJ1-1; D is uncertain. Germline-derived CDR1 and CDR2 are SGHNT and YYREEE (reference sequence). This CDR3 contains 12 residues. V lost 7 bases, J lost 1 base, and 8 bases lay in between. The CDR3 coding sequence is TGTGCCAGCCGGCAACCGAACACTGAAGCTTTCTTT. The encoded protein is CASRQPNTEAFF.

The chain recombines TRBV28 with TRBJ2-3; 11 bases line up with TRBD2. V lost 8 bases and J lost 5; bases outside the gene matches: 6. The germline V gene has CDR1 MDHEN and CDR2 SYDVKM. This CDR3 spans 14 amino acids. CDR3 amino acids: CASGSGREVDTQYF. DNA for the CDR3: TGTGCCAGCGGTAGCGGGAGGGAGGTAGATACGCAGTATTTT.

This clone was detected only a few times. The chain combines TRBV19 with TRBJ1-2; 8 nucleotides match TRBD1. Trimming cost V 5 bases and J 3 bases; bases outside gene matches: 5. The length of the CDR3 is 14 residues. Germline V gives CDR1 LNHDA, CDR2 SQIVND (reference sequence). DNA for the CDR3: TGTGCCAGTAGTGCGGACAGGGTCTACTATGGCTACACCTTC. Its translation is CASSADRVYYGYTF.

In the case of this clone: The junction departs from germline at one end; a sequencing error may be responsible. This same CDR3 is encoded by further DNA sequences in the sample. The chain couples TRBV18 to TRBJ2-5; D is possibly TRBD1 (6 bases). Germline assignment: CDR1 KGHSH and CDR2 LQKENI. This CDR3 has 13 amino acids. CDR3 sequence: CASSPQGQETQYF. In DNA form, the CDR3 reads TGTGCCAGCTCCCCACAGGGACAAGAGACCCAGTACTTC.

The chain carries TRBV7-8 and TRBJ1-1; TRBD1 might be the D (5 bases). Germline V CDR1 and CDR2: SGHVS, FQNEAQ. This CDR3 is 16 amino acids long. V shed 7 bases and J shed 5 bases, with 23 bases lying between them. Here the CDR3 DNA reads TGTGCCAGCACGCGCGTCGGGGGGTTAGATCGGACTGAAGCTTTCTTT. Encoded protein: CASTRVGGLDRTEAFF.

The CDR3 DNA reads as TGCGCCAGCAGCTTGGCGAGTTCTCCGGGACAGGGGGAAAACACCATATATTTT. Translating gives CASSLASSPGQGENTIYF. This chain links TRBV5-1 with TRBJ1-3; TRBD1 aligns across 11 bases. V lost 0 bases to trimming and J lost 6 bases; unmatched junction nucleotides: 11. The CDR3 has 18 amino acids. Germline V gives CDR1 SGHRS, CDR2 YFSETQ.

The gene calls are TRBV5-8 and TRBJ2-1; 7 bases fit TRBD1. Trimming took 5 bases from V and 7 from J; bases not matched to a gene: 6. The CDR3 consists of 13 residues. Germline V lookup: CDR1 SGHTS, CDR2 YDEGEE. The CDR3 here is CASSPDRLNEQFF. The CDR3 region has the DNA TGTGCCAGCAGTCCGGACAGGTTAAATGAGCAGTTCTTC.

V is TRBV2 and J is TRBJ2-3, with 8 bases matching TRBD2. J was trimmed by 2 bases and V by 4 bases; bases with no gene match: 8. The germline V gene has CDR1 SNHLY and CDR2 FYNNEI. This CDR3 comprises 16 residues. The CDR3 nucleotides are TGTGCCAGCAGTGGGACTAGCCGTAGGGTCACAGATACGCAGTATTTT. Protein product: CASSGTSRRVTDTQYF.

The chain has TRBV27 and TRBJ1-2; weak D call: TRBD1 (5 bases). Per the germline V gene, CDR1 is MNHEY and CDR2 is SMNVEV (reference sequence). V was cut by 6 bases and J by 2 bases, with 19 bases left in between. CDR3 length equals 16 residues. This chain's CDR3 is CASSPVWGKENYGYTF. The CDR3 bases are TGTGCCAGCAGCCCCGTGTGGGGGAAAGAAAACTATGGCTACACCTTC.

This chain joins TRBV4-1 and TRBJ2-7, with a tentative D call TRBD2 (5 bases). In germline, CDR1 is MGHRA, CDR2 YSYEKL. Between the trimmed V and J ends, which lost 1 base and 1 base, there was a span of 8 bases. CDR3 length: 14 amino acids. In nucleotides, the CDR3 is TGCGCCAGCAGCCAAGTACTAGTTTCCTACGAGCAGTACTTC. It specifies CASSQVLVSYEQYF.

The CDR3 sequence is CASSLYVLADTQYF. The CDR3 region has the DNA TGTGCCAGCAGCTTATACGTTTTGGCAGATACGCAGTATTTT. The chain employs TRBV7-9 and TRBJ2-3, with D unclear. With 2 bases removed from V and 4 bases from J, the gap between germline ends came to 10 bases. CDR1 SEHNR and CDR2 FQNEAQ come from the germline V gene (reference sequence). The CDR3 has 14 amino acids.

This clone was observed once. This rearrangement joins TRBV11-3 to TRBJ2-2; D unresolved. The CDR3 is 14 amino acids. V dropped 5 bases and J dropped 5 bases, with 12 bases sitting between them. Germline CDR1 reads SGHNT; CDR2 reads YENEEA. The CDR3 DNA reads TGTGCCAGCAGCCCTGTGGGTTATACCGGGGAGCTGTTTTTT. Protein product: CASSPVGYTGELFF.

In this sample, this clone turned up once. J is TRBJ2-7 and V is TRBV7-2, with TRBD1 matching 7 bases. CDR3 size: 14 residues. Germline V gene data show CDR1 as SGHTA and CDR2 as FQGNSA. With V trimmed by 5 bases and J by 7 bases, 11 bases remained unmatched. CDR3 DNA sequence: TGTGCCAGCAGCGACCGGGACAGTAGACGGGAGCAGTACTTC. Translating gives CASSDRDSRREQYF.

In regard to this clone: Different DNA sequences within this sample yield the same CDR3. This sequence joins TRBV6-1 and TRBJ1-5, with D possibly TRBD1 on 5 matching bases. V was clipped by 2 bases and J by 2 bases, with 10 bases between them. This CDR3 has 15 residues. CDR1 is MNHNS and CDR2 is SASEGT in the germline V gene. The CDR3 is CASSERGLGNQPQHF. The CDR3 region has the DNA TGTGCCAGCAGTGAACGGGGACTTGGCAATCAGCCCCAGCATTTT.

The table lists this clone with a count of one. The chain joins TRBV9 to TRBJ2-2; 10 nucleotides agree with TRBD1. CDR1 is SGDLS, CDR2 YYNGEE, per germline. V lost 4 bases to trimming and J lost 7 bases; unmatched junction nucleotides: 13. The CDR3 is made up of 17 amino acids. The CDR3 loop is CASSKGSPGQGSGELFF. CDR3 sequence (DNA): TGTGCCAGCAGCAAGGGGTCTCCGGGACAGGGGAGCGGGGAGCTGTTTTTT.